This passage covers 14 T cell receptor beta chains from one sample sequenced in a study of T cell repertoires in cytomegalovirus infection. TCRdb itself ran the reads through MiXCR, one entry per CDR3 protein. The sample records 150,000 to 200,000 distinct CDR3 sequences, approximately 17% being singletons. The sample consisted of CD8+ T cells from PBMCs. These TCRs come from a human donor in good health (CMV status not recorded). Some clones in this sample may be carry-over from other donors' samples.

In regard to this clonotype: A much larger clone sits a single nucleotide away, making a read error possible. The rearrangement joins TRBV14 to TRBJ2-1, with 9 bases aligning to TRBD1. This CDR3 contains 14 residues. CDR1 is SGHDN and CDR2 is FVKESK in the germline V gene. The J segment lost 5 bases and the V segment lost 4 bases, leaving 3 bases of the junction unmatched. DNA for the CDR3: TGTGCCAGCAGCCCGGGACAGGGCGACAATGAGCAGTTCTTC. Its protein product is CASSPGQGDNEQFF.

The genes are TRBV19 and TRBJ1-5; D is undetermined. Deletions cut 5 bases from V and 0 bases from J, with 8 bases between. Germline V gene lookup returns CDR1 LNHDA and CDR2 SQIVND (reference sequence). This CDR3 is 14 amino acids long. CDR3 sequence: CASSHGYSNQPQHF. The CDR3 DNA sequence: TGTGCCAGTAGTCACGGTTATAGCAATCAGCCCCAGCATTTT.

This chain joins TRBV6-1 and TRBJ2-1; 12 bases align to TRBD2. V shed 7 bases, J shed 8 bases, and the junction held 12 bases outside the gene matches. In germline, CDR1 is MNHNS, CDR2 SASEGT. The CDR3 has 16 amino acids. CDR3 protein: CASIRLAGEIQDEQFF. The CDR3 DNA is TGTGCCAGCATTCGACTAGCGGGGGAAATACAAGATGAGCAGTTCTTC.

This clonotype was seen repeatedly, ten times or more. The chain combines TRBV7-2 with TRBJ2-1, with D maybe TRBD2 (5 bases). CDR1 and CDR2 from the germline V gene are SGHTA and FQGNSA. The CDR3 covers 17 residues. Deletions cut 3 bases from V and 0 bases from J, with 15 bases between. The CDR3 loop is CASSFVPGSISYNEQFF. In DNA, the CDR3 is TGTGCCAGCAGCTTTGTCCCGGGATCCATCTCCTACAATGAGCAGTTCTTC.

This clonotype was observed a handful of times. The chain combines TRBV23-1 with TRBJ2-1, with D maybe TRBD1 (5 bases). TRBV23-1 is placed among ORFs of uncertain function. Trimming pared 4 bases from V and 6 bases from J, leaving 13 bases between. The CDR3 loop spans 14 amino acids. The CDR3 DNA reads TGCGCCAGCAGTCGCCTCCAAGGGGCCAATGAGCAGTTCTTC. Amino acids: CASSRLQGANEQFF.

This rearrangement joins TRBV4-3 to TRBJ2-7, with D unresolved. Trimming took off 1 base at V and 3 bases at J, with 10 bases between the two ends. Germline V gene sequence: CDR1 LGHNA, CDR2 YSLEER. The length of the CDR3 is 14 residues. This CDR3 reads CASSQANSHYEQYF. CDR3 bases: TGCGCCAGCAGCCAAGCTAACAGCCACTACGAGCAGTACTTC.

Only a few counts were recorded for this clonotype. The DNA for the CDR3 is TGTGCCAGCAGCCCCCAGGGGATCCTAGGCGAGCAGTACTTC. It encodes CASSPQGILGEQYF. This chain connects TRBV7-9 to TRBJ2-7; D might be TRBD1 (6 bases). This CDR3 spans 14 amino acids. CDR1 is SEHNR and CDR2 is FQNEAQ in the germline V gene (reference sequence). The V end was cut by 5 bases, the J end by 6 bases, with 17 bases between.

The gene calls are TRBV28 and TRBJ2-7, with a tentative D call TRBD2 (5 bases). Germline assignment: CDR1 MDHEN and CDR2 SYDVKM. This CDR3 region has 11 residues. V shed 11 bases and J shed 7 bases, with 15 bases lying between them. CDR3 sequence (DNA): TGTGCCTGCATGAGGGATTTTGAGCAGTACTTC. Protein sequence: CACMRDFEQYF.

The table lists this clonotype with a few counts. The chain is built from TRBV7-9 and TRBJ1-2; D unclear. Trimming took off 4 bases at V and 4 bases at J, with 22 bases between the two ends. The CDR3 has 17 residues. From germline, CDR1 is SEHNR and CDR2 FQNEAQ (reference sequence). CDR3: CASSSSLTPDPFYGYTF. In DNA, the CDR3 is TGTGCCAGCAGCTCTAGCCTAACCCCTGATCCCTTCTATGGCTACACCTTC.

As concerns this clonotype: The junction and the germline gene differ at one end; a read error may be behind it. The chain carries TRBV7-9 and TRBJ1-2; 7 positions agree with TRBD1. This CDR3 spans 13 amino acids. Germline CDR1 is SEHNR and CDR2 is FQNEAQ (reference sequence). The CDR3 region has the DNA TGTACCAGCAGCCCTGGGACAGCCTATGGCTACACCTTC. Its protein product is CTSSPGTAYGYTF.

This clonotype was counted a few times. CDR3 sequence: CASSPRSTVNYGYTF. DNA for the CDR3: TGTGCCAGCAGCCCCCGTTCTACAGTAAACTATGGCTACACCTTC. The chain employs TRBV7-2 and TRBJ1-2; no firm D call. Trimming took 5 bases from V and 2 from J, leaving 15 bases between them. The germline V gene encodes CDR1 SGHTA and CDR2 FQGNSA. The CDR3 has 15 residues. Drawing the rest from reference TRBV7-2 and TRBJ1-2, the complete variable domain is GAGVSQSPSNKVTEKGKDVELRCDPISGHTALYWYRQSLGQGLEFLIYFQGNSAPDKSGLPSDRFSAERTGGSVSTLTIQRTQQEDSAVYLCASSPRSTVNYGYTFGSGTRLTVV.

A few counts support this clonotype. The rearrangement joins TRBV7-6 to TRBJ1-1, with no clear D. V was clipped by 5 bases and J by 6 bases, with 10 bases between them. Germline loops: CDR1 SGHVS, CDR2 FNYEAQ. The CDR3 is 12 residues long. Written as DNA, the CDR3 is TGTGCCAGCAGCAAGGGTACACCTGAAGCTTTCTTT. It codes for CASSKGTPEAFF.

There are a few counts of this clonotype. J is TRBJ1-1 and V is TRBV2; maybe TRBD1 (5 bases). From germline, CDR1 is SNHLY and CDR2 FYNNEI. The V end lost 6 bases, the J end lost 7 bases, and 15 bases lay between the germline ends. CDR3 length: 13 amino acids. The CDR3 coding sequence is TGTGCCAGCAGCATCTCAGGGACTGGTGAAGCTTTCTTT. It specifies CASSISGTGEAFF.

As DNA, the CDR3 is TGTGCCAGCAGACCAACTGCAGATACGCAGTATTTT. It encodes CASRPTADTQYF. The chain links TRBV11-2 to TRBJ2-3; D uncertain. V dropped 6 bases and J dropped 4 bases, with 8 bases sitting between them. CDR1 SGHAT and CDR2 FQNNGV come from the germline V gene. The CDR3 is 12 residues long.